This T cell receptor beta chain was sequenced for a study of control samples from healthy donors and cancer patients. Profiled with immunoSEQ multiplex PCR; TCRdb holds only in-frame clones, not every one. The sample shows under 200,000 clones, roughly nine tenths of them seen only once. This clone was seen just once. The material sequenced was blood. The receptor was derived from a woman aged 25 to 39 in good health.

CDR3 in DNA: TGTGCCAGCTCACCGGGTTCCAGGACCGAGAATGAAAAACTGTTTTTT. This translates into CASSPGSRTENEKLFF. The chain recombines TRBV18 with TRBJ1-4, with D hard to call. Germline V gives CDR1 KGHSH, CDR2 LQKENI. V was shortened by 3 bases and J by 5 bases, with 16 bases between the two germline ends. The CDR3 length is 16 residues.